The clone carrying this T cell receptor beta chain occurred a few times. Its antigen is undetermined. The V and J ends lost 3 bases and 3 bases, in that order; junction bases with no gene match: 1. Germline assignment: CDR1 SEHNR and CDR2 FQNEAQ (reference sequence). The CDR3 runs to 14 residues. TCRdb processed the 5' RACE reads anew with MiXCR; each CDR3 protein has one entry. Counted here are about 65,000 distinct CDR3 sequences, approximately 4.1% occurring once; the ten biggest clones make up more than 2.5%. These data come from a study of neurological immune-mediated disorders. Overall study results and limits: The most TCR clonal expansion was seen in HTLV-1-associated myelopathy, whereas the least was seen in multiple sclerosis, below the level in healthy controls. One related-CDR3 cluster, identified by phylogenetic grouping, held the repertoires of 18 of 34 multiple sclerosis patients and was a possible signature.

The rearrangement joins TRBV7-9 to TRBJ1-1; TRBD1 agrees at 10 bases. Sequenced input: PBMCs. This TCR derives from a man in his fifties with multiple sclerosis. CDR3 sequence (DNA): TGTGCCAGCAGCTTCGGACAGGGGGACACTGAAGCTTTCTTT. As protein: CASSFGQGDTEAFF.